Detailed here is one T cell receptor (beta chain). Its target is unknown. The data were taken from a study of T cell responses to AZD1222 COVID-19 vaccine. At the level of the study: Researchers grouped second doses given at about 4 or about 12 weeks into one pool.

Sequencing used immunoSEQ multiplex PCR; TCRdb keeps in-frame clones, though not all of them. Of about 99,000 clones in the sample, 85% to 95% were seen once. The ends were cut back, 2 bases at V and 4 bases at J, with 11 bases in the middle. Per germline, CDR1 MNHNS and CDR2 SASEGT. The CDR3 sequence is 14 residues long. The study, taken as a whole, reports: No repertoire was sampled before or during the peak T cell response, only after it. Vaccination with two AZD1222 doses was followed by a rise in Spike-specific TCR breadth and depth.

V is TRBV6-1 and J is TRBJ1-1; a possible D gene is TRBD1 (6 bases). This receptor was obtained from an adult in good health. This material consisted of peripheral blood, taken on day 0 of AZD1222 vaccination. Here the CDR3 DNA reads TGTGCCAGCAGTGAACGGGGGGGCGTCACTGAAGCTTTCTTT. Amino acid sequence: CASSERGGVTEAFF.